Listed below are T cell receptor beta chains from one sample, sequenced in a study of blood T cell repertoires in COVID-19. Sequencing used immunoSEQ multiplex PCR; TCRdb keeps in-frame clones, though not all of them. The sample has over 200,000 clones, around four fifths seen once; the top ten hold approximately 2.6%. Sequencing used peripheral blood. Receptors were obtained from a woman between 65 and 79 years old with active or convalescent COVID-19. The CDR3 runs from the conserved cysteine through the conserved F or W. A D gene is named only where the DNA matches it firmly. Only some rows state a clone size, as once, few, many or a class for expanded clones.

v_call	d_call	clone_size	j_call	cdr3_nt	cdr3_aa
TRBV3-1/TRBV3-2	-	-	TRBJ1-3	TGTGCCAGCAGCCAAGCAGGCAGCTCTGGAAACACCATATATTTT	CASSQAGSSGNTIYF
TRBV7-2	-	-	TRBJ1-2	TGTGCCAGCAGCAACCGGGATTCCCAAAGTGGCTACACCTTC	CASSNRDSQSGYTF
TRBV2	TRBD1	-	TRBJ2-1	TGTGCCAGCAGGGAAATCAGGGGGCGCGTCAACAATGAGCAGTTCTTC	CASREIRGRVNNEQFF
TRBV7-2	-	-	TRBJ1-6	TGTGCCAGCAGCTTCGTGGGGGGCTCCTATAATTCACCCCTCCACTTT	CASSFVGGSYNSPLHF
TRBV20-1	-	-	TRBJ1-5	TGCAGTGCCGGGCAGCCCCAGCATTTT	CSAGQPQHF
TRBV28	-	-	TRBJ1-1	TGTGCCAGCACCAAAAGCCGAGCCGGGAACACTGAAGCTTTCTTT	CASTKSRAGNTEAFF
TRBV5-1	-	-	TRBJ2-1	TGCGCCAGCAGCTTGGAGTCGGGCTACAATGAGCAGTTCTTC	CASSLESGYNEQFF
TRBV18	-	-	TRBJ2-1	TGTGCCAGCTCACCACCGGGTAAAGGGGCCAGCTCCTACAATGAGCAGTTCTTC	CASSPPGKGASSYNEQFF
TRBV6-6	-	-	TRBJ2-7	TGTGCCAGCAGTTACGGCGACCGGGTAGACGAGCAGTACTTC	CASSYGDRVDEQYF
TRBV7-9	-	-	TRBJ2-7	TGTGCCAGCAGCCCCTTTCAGAACTCCTACGAGCAGTACTTC	CASSPFQNSYEQYF
TRBV5-1	-	-	TRBJ2-7	TGCGCCAGCAGCCTGCTCGGGCAGGAGGGTGGTTACTTC	CASSLLGQEGGYF
TRBV2	-	few	TRBJ1-2	TGTGCCAGCAGTGAAGCCCGACCGACAGCCCACTATGGCTACACCTTC	CASSEARPTAHYGYTF
TRBV3-1/TRBV3-2	-	-	TRBJ1-1	TGTGCCAGCAGCCCGATCGCGGTCCGGGATAACACTGAAGCTTTCTTT	CASSPIAVRDNTEAFF
TRBV7-3	-	-	TRBJ1-1	TGTGCCAGCAGCTTATTTGGGGGCCAGAACACTGAAGCTTTCTTT	CASSLFGGQNTEAFF
TRBV18	TRBD1	-	TRBJ1-2	TGTGCCAGCTCAGAACGGACAGGGGGCGGTTATGGCTACACCTTC	CASSERTGGGYGYTF
TRBV7-9	TRBD1	-	TRBJ2-3	TGTGCCAGCAGCTTAAATGGGGGACAGGGGTTGGTAGATACGCAGTATTTT	CASSLNGGQGLVDTQYF
TRBV5-1	-	-	TRBJ2-5	TGCGCCAGCAGCTTGATGGGGCAGGTTAGGGAGACCCAGTACTTC	CASSLMGQVRETQYF
TRBV24-1	-	-	TRBJ2-3	TGTGCCACCAGTGATTATGGCGGTACTAGCACAGATACGCAGTATTTT	CATSDYGGTSTDTQYF
TRBV28	TRBD1	-	TRBJ2-7	TGTGCCAGCAGTTTAGAGGGGGCCCGTGGGACCTACGAGCAGTACTTC	CASSLEGARGTYEQYF
TRBV5-6	-	-	TRBJ1-1	TGTGCCAGCAGCTTGAATTGGCGCGGGGACACTGAAGCTTTCTTT	CASSLNWRGDTEAFF
TRBV19	-	-	TRBJ1-2	TGTGCCAGTAGTACCCAGGCCGGGGGGGATGGCTACACCTTC	CASSTQAGGDGYTF
TRBV28	-	-	TRBJ1-6	TGTGCCAGCAGTGAGGCCAAATCACCCCTCCACTTT	CASSEAKSPLHF
TRBV12-3/TRBV12-4	-	-	TRBJ2-5	TGTGCCAGCAGTTTGGCAGAGACCCAGTACTTC	CASSLAETQYF
TRBV21-1	-	-	TRBJ2-7	TGTGCCAGCAGCAAAGCGCTGGCGGGTCGTTTCTACGAGCAGTACTTC	CASSKALAGRFYEQYF
TRBV7-9	-	-	TRBJ1-4	TGTGCCAGCAGCTTGACAGTCACTAATGAAAAACTGTTTTTT	CASSLTVTNEKLFF
TRBV15	TRBD1	-	TRBJ2-2	TGTGCCACGCGACGGACAGGGTCGACCGGGGAGCTGTTTTTT	CATRRTGSTGELFF
TRBV7-9	TRBD2	-	TRBJ2-1	TGTGCCAGCAGCCCCCGACTAGCGGGAGGGCCTGTTGTAGTTGAGCAGTTCTTC	CASSPRLAGGPVVVEQFF
TRBV7-3	-	-	TRBJ1-1	TGTGCCAGCAGCTTAGGCGGGGCGAACACTGAAGCTTTCTTT	CASSLGGANTEAFF
TRBV18	-	-	TRBJ1-1	TGTGCCAGCTCGCAGGGGAGGGGGGGTGAAGCTTTCTTT	CASSQGRGGEAFF
TRBV6-5	TRBD1	-	TRBJ1-3	TGTGCCAGGGCTCCGACAGGGGGTGGAAACACCATATATTTT	CARAPTGGGNTIYF
TRBV4-1	TRBD2	-	TRBJ2-1	TGCGCCAGCAGCCAAAGTTCGGGACTAGCGGGAGGGAATGAGCAGTTCTTC	CASSQSSGLAGGNEQFF
TRBV7-9	TRBD1	-	TRBJ1-4	TGTGCCAGCAGCTTAAGTGTGGACAGGGTCGGCGAAAAACTGTTTTTT	CASSLSVDRVGEKLFF
TRBV7-9	TRBD1	-	TRBJ1-1	TGTGCCAGCAGCTTAACGTGGACAGGGAACACTGAAGCTTTCTTT	CASSLTWTGNTEAFF
TRBV7-9	-	-	TRBJ2-1	TGTGCCAGCAGCGGCAGGGGAAGCTCCTACAATGAGCAGTTCTTC	CASSGRGSSYNEQFF
TRBV2	TRBD2	few	TRBJ2-6	TGTGCCAGCAGGGGAGGGTACGGGGCCAACGTCCTGACTTTC	CASRGGYGANVLTF
TRBV30	TRBD2	-	TRBJ2-5	TGTGCCTGGAGTGCGGGACTAGCGGGAGAGGAGACCCAGTACTTC	CAWSAGLAGEETQYF
TRBV7-3	-	-	TRBJ2-5	TGTGCCAGCAGCGACGGGAGCGGGACCCAGTACTTC	CASSDGSGTQYF
TRBV3-1/TRBV3-2	TRBD2	-	TRBJ2-2	TGTGCCAGCAGCCAAGACCCGGGACTAGGAGTCGGGGAGCTGTTTTTT	CASSQDPGLGVGELFF
TRBV10-3	TRBD1	-	TRBJ2-7	TGTGCCATCAGCGGGGACAGCTTCATCTTCGAGCAGTACTTC	CAISGDSFIFEQYF
TRBV29-1	-	-	TRBJ1-2	TGCAGCGAAACGGATGGCTACACCTTC	CSETDGYTF
TRBV5-6	-	-	TRBJ2-7	TGTGCCAGCAGCTTGGACAGGGGGGGCGAGCAGTACTTC	CASSLDRGGEQYF
TRBV10-3	-	-	TRBJ1-1	TGTGCCATCAGTGGTCCCGCCAGGGGAGCGGCTTTCTTT	CAISGPARGAAFF
TRBV19	TRBD2	-	TRBJ2-7	TGTGCCAGTAGTATGGCGGGGGTCTACGAGCAGTACTTC	CASSMAGVYEQYF
TRBV7-2	-	-	TRBJ1-2	TGTGCCAGCAGCCTCAACAGGGACCGGGGCTACACCTTC	CASSLNRDRGYTF
TRBV12-5	TRBD2	-	TRBJ2-3	TGTGCTAGTGGTTTGACCTACACTAGCGGGGGCCCAGATACGCAGTATTTT	CASGLTYTSGGPDTQYF
TRBV9	TRBD1	once	TRBJ1-1	TGTGCCAGCAGCACCCCGACAGGGGGCTTGAACACTGAAGCTTTCTTT	CASSTPTGGLNTEAFF
TRBV9	-	-	TRBJ2-1	TGTGCCAGCAGCGTAACAGTCGTAGGTGAGCAGTTCTTC	CASSVTVVGEQFF
TRBV12-3/TRBV12-4	TRBD2	-	TRBJ2-3	TGTGCCAGCAGTCTTAGCGGGTCCGCTTCGCAGTATTTT	CASSLSGSASQYF
TRBV30	TRBD2	-	TRBJ2-5	TGTGCCTGGAGGACTAGCGGGGGGGTCTGGACCCAGTACTTC	CAWRTSGGVWTQYF